The rows below give T cell receptor beta chains drawn from one sample of a study of T-cell reconstitution after alpha-beta-depleted transplantation in children. MiXCR was run by TCRdb on the PCR reads, yielding one entry per CDR3 protein. The table has around 300,000 distinct CDR3 sequences, around 10% seen once; the top ten hold less than 25%. This material consisted of peripheral blood, taken 180 days after TCRalphabeta/CD19-depleted stem cell transplant. The receptors originated from a male patient aged 2-15 years who had a stem cell transplant for chronic granulomatous disease, so the T cells may come from the graft donor. Both conserved end residues are part of each CDR3. Fields, in order: clone size, D gene, CDR3 length, V gene, J gene, CDR3 DNA, CDR3 protein. A D gene is named only where the DNA matches it firmly. Size tells how often a clone was seen, or its class if it is expanded.

many	NA	14	TRBV12-3/TRBV12-4	TRBJ2-2	TGTGCCAGCAGTTTAGATCCAAACACCGGGGAGCTGTTTTTT	CASSLDPNTGELFF
many	NA	16	TRBV6-2/TRBV6-3	TRBJ1-6	TGTGCCAGCAGTTACCTGGGGGGCGCCTATAATTCACCCCTCCACTTT	CASSYLGGAYNSPLHF
many	NA	14	TRBV7-8	TRBJ2-7	TGTGCCAGCAGCTTAGAGTCGACTAGGAGCGAGCAGTACTTC	CASSLESTRSEQYF
many	NA	13	TRBV20-1	TRBJ1-2	TGCAGTGCTAAACCAGGAGATAACTATGGCTACACCTTC	CSAKPGDNYGYTF
many	NA	17	TRBV27	TRBJ2-1	TGTGCCAGCAGTTCAGGGGCTTTAGACTGGGGGCGAAATGAGCAGTTCTTC	CASSSGALDWGRNEQFF
many	TRBD1	11	TRBV29-1	TRBJ2-7	TGCAGCGTTGAGACAGGGGCTGAGCAGTACTTC	CSVETGAEQYF
many	TRBD1	17	TRBV27	TRBJ2-2	TGTGCCAGCAGTATCCTCACAGGGGTGGGATCGGCCGGGGAGCTGTTTTTT	CASSILTGVGSAGELFF
many	NA	15	TRBV7-9	TRBJ2-3	TGTGCCAGCAGCCCCGCCCCTTTGGGCACAGATACGCAGTATTTT	CASSPAPLGTDTQYF
many	NA	17	TRBV3-1	TRBJ2-5	TGTGCCAGCAGCCACACACCTCAACTAAGCCGAACGGAGACCCAGTACTTC	CASSHTPQLSRTETQYF
many	TRBD1	12	TRBV2	TRBJ1-5	TGTGCCAGTGGGACAGGGCGACAGCCCCAGCATTTT	CASGTGRQPQHF
few	NA	14	TRBV18	TRBJ1-1	TGTGCCAGCTCACCACCGGAGGGGTACACTGAAGCTTTCTTT	CASSPPEGYTEAFF
many	NA	14	TRBV7-9	TRBJ2-5	TGTGCCAGCAGCCCCCGCGAGGGCCGGAAGACCCAGTACTTC	CASSPREGRKTQYF
many	NA	17	TRBV5-1	TRBJ2-1	TGCGCCAGCAGCTTGGCTGGTACAGGGAGCTCCTACAATGAGCAGTTCTTC	CASSLAGTGSSYNEQFF
many	NA	15	TRBV12-5	TRBJ2-7	TGTGCTAGTGGTTTGGATTGGGGGGCGCGGTACGAGCAGTACTTC	CASGLDWGARYEQYF
many	NA	15	TRBV7-6	TRBJ2-1	TGTGCCAGCAGCTTTATAGGGTCTTCCTACAATGAGCAGTTCTTC	CASSFIGSSYNEQFF
many	TRBD1	17	TRBV11-2	TRBJ2-3	TGTGCCAGCAGCTTTTTAAATCCGGGACAGGGGGCCAATACGCAGTATTTT	CASSFLNPGQGANTQYF
many	NA	15	TRBV28	TRBJ2-2	TGTGCCAGCCAGATGGGGATACCGAACACCGGGGAGCTGTTTTTT	CASQMGIPNTGELFF
many	TRBD2	15	TRBV7-6	TRBJ2-3	TGTGCCAGCAGCTTAGGGACTAGCGGCGGAGATACGCAGTATTTT	CASSLGTSGGDTQYF
many	TRBD2	16	TRBV29-1	TRBJ2-5	TGCAGCGGAGAGACACTAGCGGGAGGATCCCAAGAGACCCAGTACTTC	CSGETLAGGSQETQYF
few	TRBD2	14	TRBV28	TRBJ2-2	TGTGCCAGCAGCCCGGGAGGGGAGACCGGGGAGCTGTTTTTT	CASSPGGETGELFF
many	NA	13	TRBV27	TRBJ2-1	TGTGCCAGCAGTAACCTCAGGGCCGGTGAGCAGTTCTTC	CASSNLRAGEQFF
many	NA	15	TRBV7-9	TRBJ2-3	TGTGCCAGCAGCTTAGTTCTCAGGCGCACAGATACGCAGTATTTT	CASSLVLRRTDTQYF
many	TRBD1	13	TRBV5-1	TRBJ2-3	TGCGCCAGCCGCGGACAGGGGGCGGATACGCAGTATTTT	CASRGQGADTQYF
many	TRBD2	14	TRBV7-3	TRBJ2-1	TGTGCCAGCAGCTTAATGCGGGAGGGGAATGAGCAGTTCTTC	CASSLMREGNEQFF